This TCR beta chain emerged from a study of read filtering for tumor transcriptome and immune sequencing. Study as a whole: Patients were approximately 18 male and around 15 female, mean age approximately 60 years, range about 40 to 85. By R-ISS, stages I, II and III held about 8, 17 and 7 patients.

From 350 to 500 ng of RNA, a library with molecular barcoded alpha/delta and beta/gamma adaptors was made. TCRdb fed the reads into MiXCR, producing one record per CDR3 protein. In the table there are about 39,000 distinct CDR3 sequences, 13% to 15% of which are singletons. This clonotype appeared many times. The antigen is undetermined. Sampling of bone marrow took place during active disease in every patient. V lost 4 bases and J lost 5; bases outside the gene matches: 4. Germline CDR1 reads SGHRS; CDR2 reads YFSETQ. This CDR3 comprises 15 residues. Broader study findings: The CD138-negative fraction was mixed bone marrow immune cells, not pure T cells.

The V gene is TRBV5-1, the J gene TRBJ2-2; 11 bases map to TRBD2. Sequencing was done on a sample of a population of CD138-negative cells sorted from bone marrow. The TCR sequence derives from a donor aged 40 or older with multiple myeloma. CDR3 nucleotides: TGCGCCAGCAGCCGTCTAGCGGGAGGAACCGGGGAGCTGTTTTTT. Translated, it gives CASSRLAGGTGELFF. Full variable domain (remainder filled in from reference TRBV5-1 and TRBJ2-2): KAGVTQTPRYLIKTRGQQVTLSCSPISGHRSVSWYQQTPGQGLQFLFEYFSETQRNKGNFPGRFSGRQFSNSRSEMNVSTLELGDSALYLCASSRLAGGTGELFFGEGSRLTVL.